Below are 26 T cell receptor beta chains sequenced from a single sample in a study of shared clonotypes between healthy human individuals. Assay: immunoSEQ multiplex PCR; the TCRdb copy retains only in-frame clones and omits some. The sample has hundreds of thousands of clones, 92% seen once. CD8 cells classed as naive were CD45RO-negative and positively selected for CCR7, excluding terminally differentiated effector memory CD45RA+ cells. Material for sequencing was naive CD8+ T cells sorted from blood. These receptors were obtained from a man in his thirties or forties in good health.

The chain is built from TRBV27 and TRBJ1-5, with D possibly matching TRBD1 (6 bases). V lost 4 bases and J 3 bases, leaving 10 bases between the germline ends. The CDR3 length is 14 residues. Per the germline V gene, CDR1 is MNHEY and CDR2 is SMNVEV (reference sequence). The CDR3 DNA reads as TGTGCCAGCAGTTCAGGGGTTAACAATCAGCCCCAGCATTTT. Protein sequence: CASSSGVNNQPQHF.

The chain joins TRBV7-2 to TRBJ2-3; 14 nucleotides line up with TRBD2. The V and J ends lost 5 bases and 6 bases, in that order; junction bases with no gene match: 4. Germline CDR1 reads SGHTA; CDR2 reads FQGNSA. This CDR3 has 15 amino acids. CDR3 region: CASSPGTSGGDTQYF. The DNA of the CDR3 is TGTGCCAGCAGCCCCGGGACTAGCGGGGGTGATACGCAGTATTTT.

The V gene is TRBV30, the J gene TRBJ2-6; D remains ambiguous. The CDR3 loop spans 15 amino acids. The V end was cut by 2 bases, the J end by 0 bases, with 8 bases between. Germline V lookup: CDR1 GTSNPN, CDR2 SVGIG (reference sequence). The CDR3 coding sequence is TGTGCCTGGAGTCAGGACCCCTCTGGGGCCAACGTCCTGACTTTC. It encodes CAWSQDPSGANVLTF.

This clone came up many times. This chain connects TRBV29-1 to TRBJ2-4; D ambiguous. Germline loops: CDR1 SQVTM, CDR2 ANQGSEA. Trimming took 7 bases from V and 2 from J, leaving 6 bases between them. This CDR3 region has 11 residues. DNA of the CDR3: TGCAGCGCCGCTTCCAAAAACATTCAGTACTTC. Protein: CSAASKNIQYF. The variable domain in full, completed from reference TRBV29-1 and TRBJ2-4, reads SAVISQKPSRDICQRGTSLTIQCQVDSQVTMMFWYRQQPGQSLTLIATANQGSEATYESGFVIDKFPISRPNLTFSTLTVSNMSPEDSSIYLCSAASKNIQYFGAGTRLSVL.

V gene TRBV9 combines with J gene TRBJ2-1; tentatively, D is TRBD2 (5 bases). V lost 4 bases and J lost 4, with 12 bases in between. This CDR3 region has 14 residues. CDR1 and CDR2 from the germline V gene are SGDLS and YYNGEE. The CDR3 DNA is TGTGCCAGCAGCCCCGACTACACTTACAATGAGCAGTTCTTC. Protein sequence: CASSPDYTYNEQFF.

A single count supports this clone. This sequence joins TRBV28 and TRBJ2-5, with D unclear. Between the trimmed V and J ends, which lost 1 base and 3 bases, there was a span of 6 bases. The CDR3 totals 13 residues. CDR1 MDHEN and CDR2 SYDVKM come from the germline V gene. The CDR3 is CASSLFSKETQYF. CDR3 in DNA: TGTGCCAGCAGTTTATTCAGTAAAGAGACCCAGTACTTC.

This clone was picked up one time. The chain joins TRBV9 to TRBJ2-1; TRBD2 matches at 10 bases. Per the germline V gene, CDR1 is SGDLS and CDR2 is YYNGEE. The CDR3 runs to 20 residues. The V and J ends lost 2 bases and 2 bases, in that order; junction bases with no gene match: 16. CDR3 loop: CASSVGPLAGGPSAYNEQFF. The DNA for the CDR3 is TGTGCCAGCAGCGTCGGACCATTAGCGGGAGGTCCCTCGGCCTACAATGAGCAGTTCTTC.

The chain combines TRBV29-1 with TRBJ2-7; 11 bases agree with TRBD1. CDR3 length equals 15 residues. V shed 0 bases, J shed 3 bases, and the junction held 4 bases outside the gene matches. Germline V lookup: CDR1 SQVTM, CDR2 ANQGSEA. CDR3 sequence reads: CSVEDGGQGVYEQYF. For the CDR3, the DNA is TGCAGCGTTGAAGATGGGGGACAGGGGGTCTACGAGCAGTACTTC.

The chain recombines TRBV27 with TRBJ2-1, with TRBD1 as a possible D gene (6 bases). The CDR3 has 12 residues. V lost 8 bases and J 8 bases, leaving 13 bases between the germline ends. CDR1 and CDR2 from the germline V gene are MNHEY and SMNVEV (reference sequence). This CDR3 reads CASGSQGDEQFF. CDR3 sequence (DNA): TGTGCCAGCGGGTCACAGGGAGATGAGCAGTTCTTC.

The chain has TRBV9 and TRBJ2-4; TRBD1 or TRBD2 may be the D gene (5 bases each). V lost 2 bases to trimming and J lost 8 bases, with 14 bases between them. The CDR3 length is 14 residues. CDR1 and CDR2 from the germline V gene are SGDLS and YYNGEE. The CDR3: CASSVGAPGDIQYF. CDR3 DNA: TGTGCCAGCAGCGTCGGGGCCCCTGGGGACATTCAGTACTTC.

This sequence joins TRBV2 and TRBJ2-7; 10 nucleotides agree with TRBD2. The CDR3 spans 14 residues. Per germline, CDR1 SNHLY and CDR2 FYNNEI. V was pared by 4 bases and J by 6 bases, with 6 bases of the junction left unmatched. CDR3 loop: CASSGETSGFEQYF. For the CDR3, the DNA is TGTGCCAGCAGTGGTGAGACTAGCGGGTTCGAGCAGTACTTC.

This chain connects TRBV7-8 to TRBJ2-6; D remains ambiguous. The CDR3 spans 21 residues. V lost 2 bases to trimming and J lost 2 bases, with 25 bases between them. Germline CDR1 is SGHVS and CDR2 is FQNEAQ. CDR3 amino acids: CASSLSVNWWAASAGANVLTF. CDR3 sequence (DNA): TGTGCCAGCAGCTTATCAGTTAACTGGTGGGCAGCTTCCGCTGGGGCCAACGTCCTGACTTTC.

The chain is built from TRBV13 and TRBJ2-5; TRBD2 might be the D (5 bases). V lost 5 bases and J 3 bases, leaving 10 bases between the germline ends. The CDR3 covers 13 residues. Germline V gives CDR1 PRHDT, CDR2 FYEKMQ (reference sequence). The DNA for the CDR3 is TGTGCCAGCAGCGGCCACGGGAAAGAGACCCAGTACTTC. The encoded protein is CASSGHGKETQYF.

The chain has TRBV7-9 and TRBJ2-7; maybe TRBD2 (5 bases). Per the germline V gene, CDR1 is SEHNR and CDR2 is FQNEAQ (reference sequence). The CDR3 has 16 residues. Trimming shortened V by 1 base and J by 2 bases, and 15 bases separated the two germline ends. CDR3 region: CASSLVHPVGAYEQYF. The CDR3, as DNA: TGTGCCAGCAGCTTAGTGCACCCGGTGGGAGCCTACGAGCAGTACTTC.

This sequence joins TRBV7-2 and TRBJ2-7; TRBD2 matches at 7 bases. After removal of 2 bases from V and 6 bases from J, the junction contained 7 bases not matched to a gene. CDR1 is SGHTA, CDR2 FQGNSA, per germline. The length of the CDR3 is 14 residues. The CDR3 protein is CASSLLAGEVEQYF. CDR3 bases: TGTGCCAGCAGCTTATTGGCGGGAGAGGTCGAGCAGTACTTC.

The chain uses TRBV9 and TRBJ2-4, with D perhaps matching TRBD2 (6 bases). This CDR3 is 14 amino acids long. Trimming took off 4 bases at V and 9 bases at J, with 17 bases between the two ends. Per the germline V gene, CDR1 is SGDLS and CDR2 is YYNGEE. For the CDR3, the DNA is TGTGCCAGCAGCTCCCTGGGAGGTGGCAGCATTCAGTACTTC. This sequence encodes CASSSLGGGSIQYF.

CDR3 sequence: CSVEPGQGLYEQYF. Written as DNA, the CDR3 is TGCAGCGTTGAGCCGGGACAGGGACTCTACGAGCAGTACTTC. This chain joins TRBV29-1 and TRBJ2-7; 9 nucleotides align to TRBD1. The CDR3 has 14 residues. Germline CDR1 and CDR2: SQVTM and ANQGSEA. The V and J ends lost 3 bases and 3 bases, in that order; junction bases with no gene match: 6.

Turning to this clone: This same CDR3 is encoded by further DNA sequences in the sample. The rearrangement uses TRBV28 and TRBJ2-7, with D unresolved. The CDR3 extends over 12 amino acids. Trimming removed 3 bases at V and 1 base at J, with 4 bases between. CDR1 and CDR2 from the germline V gene are MDHEN and SYDVKM. CDR3 loop: CASSFLSYEQYF. The CDR3 nucleotides are TGTGCCAGCAGTTTTCTATCCTACGAGCAGTACTTC. Drawing the rest from reference TRBV28 and TRBJ2-7, the complete variable domain is DVKVTQSSRYLVKRTGEKVFLECVQDMDHENMFWYRQDPGLGLRLIYFSYDVKMKEKGDIPEGYSVSREKKERFSLILESASTNQTSMYLCASSFLSYEQYFGPGTRLTVT.

The DNA for the CDR3 is TGCGCCAGCAGCCCTGGGGCTGTAGACAATGAGCAGTTCTTC. Translation: CASSPGAVDNEQFF. The rearrangement joins TRBV4-3 to TRBJ2-1, with TRBD1 as a possible D gene (5 bases). CDR3 length: 14 residues. V lost 4 bases to trimming and J lost 5 bases, with 12 bases between them. Germline CDR1 is LGHNA and CDR2 is YSLEER.

The chain couples TRBV27 to TRBJ2-7, with D unresolved. V lost 2 bases to trimming and J lost 4 bases, with 12 bases between them. CDR3 size: 14 residues. The germline V gene encodes CDR1 MNHEY and CDR2 SMNVEV (reference sequence). The CDR3 DNA reads as TGTGCCAGCAGTTTAGTGGGTCCGCTGTACGAGCAGTACTTC. Translating gives CASSLVGPLYEQYF.

The chain is built from TRBV2 and TRBJ2-7; unclear D gene. This CDR3 is built from 13 residues. Trimming removed 3 bases from V and 3 bases from J, with 9 bases in between. The germline CDR1 and CDR2 sequences are SNHLY and FYNNEI. This CDR3 is CASSEYSNYEQYF. The CDR3 DNA reads TGTGCCAGCAGTGAGTACAGCAACTACGAGCAGTACTTC.

The V call is TRBV27, the J call TRBJ2-6; D unclear. The V gene lost 3 bases and the J gene lost 2 bases, with 14 bases spanning the gap. CDR3 length: 17 residues. Germline V gene lookup returns CDR1 MNHEY and CDR2 SMNVEV (reference sequence). The CDR3 coding sequence is TGTGCCAGCAGTTTTAGTTTTTGGGTAACTGGGGCCAACGTCCTGACTTTC. Protein sequence: CASSFSFWVTGANVLTF.

V is TRBV4-1 and J is TRBJ2-1; 9 nucleotides agree with TRBD2. Trimming removed 0 bases from V and 3 bases from J; junction bases left unmatched: 3. From germline, CDR1 is MGHRA and CDR2 YSYEKL. The CDR3 contains 16 residues. CDR3 region: CASSQDRAGGYNEQFF. In DNA form, the CDR3 reads TGCGCCAGCAGCCAAGATCGAGCGGGAGGCTACAATGAGCAGTTCTTC.

The chain uses TRBV10-1 and TRBJ2-1; TRBD1 might be the D (6 bases). The germline CDR1 and CDR2 sequences are WNHNN and SYGVQD (reference sequence). The CDR3 spans 16 residues. V was clipped by 0 bases and J by 6 bases, with 15 bases between them. The DNA of the CDR3 is TGCGCCAGCAGTGAGTCCGGGCAGGGGACCTCCAATGAGCAGTTCTTC. Translating it yields CASSESGQGTSNEQFF.

The chain has TRBV5-6 and TRBJ2-7; 12 nucleotides line up with TRBD2. Germline lookup yields CDR1 SGHDT and CDR2 YYEEEE. The CDR3 length is 15 residues. Trimming took 3 bases from V and 1 from J; bases not matched to a gene: 2. CDR3: CASSWTSGDSYEQYF. The CDR3 DNA reads as TGTGCCAGCAGCTGGACTAGCGGGGATTCCTACGAGCAGTACTTC. Variable domain in full (rest from reference TRBV5-6 and TRBJ2-7): DAGVTQSPTHLIKTRGQQVTLRCSPKSGHDTVSWYQQALGQGPQFIFQYYEEEERQRGNFPDRFSGHQFPNYSSELNVNALLLGDSALYLCASSWTSGDSYEQYFGPGTRLTVT.

The V call is TRBV29-1, the J call TRBJ2-2; TRBD2 matches 12 bases. This CDR3 has 18 residues. With 6 bases clipped from V and 6 bases from J, the junction kept 17 bases outside the gene matches. Germline lookup yields CDR1 SQVTM and CDR2 ANQGSEA. The CDR3 DNA follows: TGCAGCGTCTCCCGGATGGCTAGCGGGAGGGCGGGACCCGGGGAGCTGTTTTTT. Encoded protein: CSVSRMASGRAGPGELFF.